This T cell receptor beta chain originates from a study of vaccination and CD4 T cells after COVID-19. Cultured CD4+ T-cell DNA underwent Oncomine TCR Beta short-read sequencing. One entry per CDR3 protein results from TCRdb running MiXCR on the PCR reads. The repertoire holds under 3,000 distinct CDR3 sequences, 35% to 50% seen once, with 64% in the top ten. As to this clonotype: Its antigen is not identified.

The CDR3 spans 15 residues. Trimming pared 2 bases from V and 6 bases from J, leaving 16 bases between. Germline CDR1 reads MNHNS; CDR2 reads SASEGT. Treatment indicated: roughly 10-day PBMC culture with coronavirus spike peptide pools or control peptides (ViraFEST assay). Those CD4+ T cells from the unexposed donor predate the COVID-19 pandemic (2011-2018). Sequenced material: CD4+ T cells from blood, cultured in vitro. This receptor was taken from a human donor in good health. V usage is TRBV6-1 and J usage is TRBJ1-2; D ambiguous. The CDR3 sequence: CASSERIWPRNGYTF. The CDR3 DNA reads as TGTGCCAGCAGTGAACGAATTTGGCCCCGAAATGGCTACACCTTC.